This T cell receptor beta chain was found in a study of CXCR3-negative and CXCR3-positive naive CD8 T cells. Study conclusions and caveats: The TRB CDR3s that CXCR3-positive naive cells carried were more hydrophobic than those of CXCR3-negative naive cells. Naive CXCR3-positive and CXCR3-negative cells shared similar TRBV-TRBJ usage, unlike memory cells.

The method, 5' RACE with UMI labels, was used to prepare the TRB cDNA libraries. After re-calling the 5' RACE reads, TCRdb lists one entry per CDR3 protein, DNA absent. The listing contains tens of thousands of distinct CDR3 sequences. Germline V gives CDR1 MGHDK, CDR2 SYGVNS. There are 15 residues in the CDR3. Of note for this clonotype: Its target is unknown.

The origin of this receptor is a human donor in good health. Some clones in this sample may be carry-over from other donors' samples. V and J are TRBV25-1 and TRBJ2-1. The sequencing input was naive CXCR3+ CD8+ T cells from blood. Subset denoted: CD45RO-CCR7+CD27+CD95- naive CD8+ T cells expressing CXCR3 (TNR3+). CDR3 sequence: CASIEGGGSYNEQFF.